These 32 T cell receptor beta chains share one sample of origin, sequenced in a study of blood T cells in healthy people across ages. Using a J-beta primer mix together with a sample-barcoded 5' primer, a second PCR was run for roughly 7 to 11 cycles. TCRdb used MiXCR to reprocess the 5' RACE reads, holding one entry per CDR3 protein. The repertoire holds some 670,000 distinct CDR3 sequences, with 45% to 60% as singletons. Sequenced input: blood. These receptors were taken from an elderly woman in good health.

This clonotype has a count of ten or more. DNA of the CDR3: TGTGCCAGCAGCCTCCGGGACTCACCCTACGAGCAGTACTTC. It is translated as CASSLRDSPYEQYF. This chain uses TRBV9 with TRBJ2-7; tentatively, D is TRBD2 (6 bases). The CDR3 length is 14 residues. Looked up from germline, CDR1 is SGDLS and CDR2 is YYNGEE. The V and J ends lost 4 bases and 2 bases respectively, with 13 bases between them.

The table lists this clonotype with many counts. This chain connects TRBV29-1 to TRBJ2-3; maybe TRBD1 (5 bases). Trimming left V 0 bases short and J 3 bases short, with 16 bases between. CDR1 and CDR2 (germline): SQVTM, ANQGSEA. The CDR3 length is 16 residues. CDR3 bases: TGCAGCGTTGAAGATCCAGGGTTTGGTAGGACAGATACGCAGTATTTT. It specifies CSVEDPGFGRTDTQYF.

This clonotype was counted ten times or more. The V and J genes are TRBV12-1 and TRBJ2-7; the D call TRBD2 from the table was never checked on the DNA. TRBV12-1 is annotated as a pseudogene. This CDR3 has 14 residues. CDR3 sequence (DNA): TGTGCCAGCAGCTTTAGGACTTACTCCTACGAGCAGTACTTC. It encodes CASSFRTYSYEQYF.

This clonotype was counted only a few times. The chain is built from TRBV9 and TRBJ2-1, with D unclear. Trimming took 0 bases from V and 0 from J, leaving 7 bases between them. The germline gives CDR1 SGDLS, CDR2 YYNGEE. The CDR3 extends over 15 amino acids. CDR3 sequence (DNA): TGTGCCAGCAGCGTAGAGCCCAACTCCTACAATGAGCAGTTCTTC. Translation gives CASSVEPNSYNEQFF.

To note about this clonotype: A junction end diverges from the germline sequence, so it may reflect a read error. V and J are TRBV3-1 and TRBJ2-1; D might be TRBD2 (6 bases). The CDR3 sequence is 13 residues long. Germline CDR1 is LGHDT and CDR2 is YNNKEL (reference sequence). The DNA for the CDR3 is TGTACCAGCAGCCAAGATGGGCTAGCGGAGCAGTTCTTC. Encoded protein: CTSSQDGLAEQFF.

The genes are TRBV20-1 and TRBJ2-1, with D unclear. There are 14 residues in the CDR3. Trimming removed 1 base at V and 0 bases at J, with 7 bases between. CDR1 is DFQATT and CDR2 is SNEGSKA in the germline V gene (reference sequence). CDR3 sequence (DNA): TGCAGTGCTAGAGTCCTTAGCTCCTACAATGAGCAGTTCTTC. Translated, it gives CSARVLSSYNEQFF.

The rearrangement links TRBV2 to TRBJ1-6; 8 bases line up with TRBD1. CDR3 length: 14 residues. The trim removed 6 bases at V and 9 bases at J, leaving 7 bases unmatched. Germline V gives CDR1 SNHLY, CDR2 FYNNEI. CDR3 loop: CASRSTGESSPLHF. The CDR3 DNA reads as TGTGCCAGCAGATCGACAGGGGAGAGTTCACCCCTCCACTTT.

This clonotype has a count of ten or more. V usage is TRBV7-2 and J usage is TRBJ2-7; the match to TRBD1 covers 8 bases. Germline V gene lookup returns CDR1 SGHTA and CDR2 FQGNSA. The CDR3 runs 15 residues. After removal of 0 bases from V and 0 bases from J, the junction contained 1 base not matched to a gene. Here the CDR3 reads CASSLAGQGSYEQYF. The CDR3 DNA is TGTGCCAGCAGCTTAGCAGGACAGGGCTCCTACGAGCAGTACTTC.

This clonotype was detected only once. V usage is TRBV7-9 and J usage is TRBJ2-1; D unclear. This CDR3 has 14 residues. Germline CDR1 is SEHNR and CDR2 is FQNEAQ (reference sequence). V was clipped by 1 base and J by 6 bases, with 10 bases between them. The CDR3 spells CASSLVESPNEQFF. For the CDR3, the DNA is TGTGCCAGCAGCTTAGTCGAATCCCCCAATGAGCAGTTCTTC.

As to this clonotype: This sequence may be a read error, since a much larger clone differs from it by one base. The rearrangement joins TRBV4-1 to TRBJ2-7; 9 nucleotides agree with TRBD1. This CDR3 contains 15 residues. J lost 7 bases, V lost 2 bases, and 9 bases had no gene match. Germline CDR1 MGHRA, CDR2 YSYEKL. The DNA for the CDR3 is TGCGCCAGCAGCCAACCGGGACAGGGCTACAATGAGCAGTACTTC. It yields the protein CASSQPGQGYNEQYF.

Concerning this clonotype: A much bigger clone sits one base away, suggesting this may be a read error. The J gene is TRBJ2-5, the V gene TRBV2; D is unresolved. The end of the DNA is better explained by TRBJ2-1, so the J call may be wrong. CDR1 is SNHLY and CDR2 is FYNNEI in the germline V gene. The CDR3 consists of 12 residues. CDR3 protein: CASSEIQETQFF. CDR3 nucleotide sequence: TGTGCCAGCAGTGAAATCCAAGAGACCCAGTTCTTC.

A single count supports this clonotype. One junction end disagrees with the germline gene, perhaps due to a read error. This chain uses TRBV10-3 with TRBJ2-5, with a possible D match to TRBD2 (5 bases). The CDR3 runs 16 residues. Germline lookup yields CDR1 ENHRY and CDR2 SYGVKD. CDR3 nucleotides: TGTGCCATCAGCGAGTCCTACCAGCGGTCAAACAATGAGCAGTACTTC. This encodes CAISESYQRSNNEQYF.

Concerning this clonotype: One base away lies a much larger clone, so this may be a sequencing read error. This CDR3 reads CASSARLAGGINEQYF. The CDR3 DNA reads as TGTGCCAGCAGTGCTAGACTAGCGGGGGGTATTAATGAGCAGTACTTC. J is TRBJ2-7 and V is TRBV7-2; TRBD2 agrees at 13 bases. The CDR3 is made up of 16 amino acids. Germline-derived CDR1 and CDR2 are SGHTA and FQGNSA. The trim removed 6 bases at V and 7 bases at J, leaving 12 bases unmatched.

The J gene is TRBJ2-7, the V gene TRBV12-3 or TRBV12-4; D is ambiguous. CDR3 length equals 11 residues. V was trimmed by 7 bases and J by 2 bases, leaving 6 bases between them. The CDR3 nucleotides read TGTGCCAGCACCGCCGCCTACGAGCAGTACTTC. Protein sequence: CASTAAYEQYF.

The chain is built from TRBV25-1 and TRBJ2-5, with D uncertain. The CDR3 consists of 14 residues. V lost 5 bases and J lost 2, with 12 bases in between. Germline V gene lookup returns CDR1 MGHDK and CDR2 SYGVNS. CDR3 bases: TGTGCCAGCAGTCACCCAGCCCATCAAGAGACCCAGTACTTC. Amino acid sequence: CASSHPAHQETQYF. Supplemented by reference TRBV25-1 and TRBJ2-5, the full variable domain reads EADIYQTPRYLVIGTGKKITLECSQTMGHDKMYWYQQDPGMELHLIHYSYGVNSTEKGDLSSESTVSRIRTEHFPLTLESARPSHTSQYLCASSHPAHQETQYFGPGTRLLVL.

The genes are TRBV11-2 and TRBJ2-5; tentative D call: TRBD1 (5 bases). The CDR3 totals 13 residues. Germline loops: CDR1 SGHAT, CDR2 FQNNGV. Trimming took 5 bases from V and 5 from J, leaving 12 bases between them. Written as DNA, the CDR3 is TGTGCCAGCAGCGTAGGGGCTTGGGAGACCCAGTACTTC. Amino acid sequence: CASSVGAWETQYF.

The chain combines TRBV20-1 with TRBJ1-5, with D tentatively TRBD1 (6 bases). CDR1 and CDR2 (germline): DFQATT, SNEGSKA (reference sequence). The CDR3 has 14 amino acids. The ends were cut back, 0 bases at V and 4 bases at J, with 10 bases in the middle. CDR3 protein: CSARDGGLNQPQHF. The CDR3 region has the DNA TGCAGTGCTAGAGATGGGGGCCTTAATCAGCCCCAGCATTTT.

The V and J genes are TRBV29-1 and TRBJ2-1; perhaps D is TRBD1 or TRBD2 (5 bases each). This CDR3 has 13 amino acids. Germline values: CDR1 SQVTM, CDR2 ANQGSEA. Trimming removed 7 bases at V and 5 bases at J, with 15 bases between. CDR3 region: CSDRTGSDNEQFF. CDR3 bases: TGCAGCGACAGGACTGGCAGTGACAATGAGCAGTTCTTC.

The rearrangement joins TRBV25-1 to TRBJ1-2; TRBD1 is a possible D gene (5 bases). Germline loops: CDR1 MGHDK, CDR2 SYGVNS. CDR3 size: 15 residues. Trimming shortened V by 5 bases and J by 8 bases, and 21 bases separated the two germline ends. CDR3 protein: CASSSPRWDLAGYTF. In DNA form, the CDR3 reads TGTGCCAGCAGTTCTCCTCGATGGGACCTCGCGGGCTACACCTTC.

As for this clonotype: A read error is possible here, since a much larger clone lies one base away. V is TRBV27 and J is TRBJ2-3; 7 bases line up with TRBD1. The CDR3 has 15 amino acids. Germline V CDR1 and CDR2: MNHEY, SMNVEV (reference sequence). Here the CDR3 reads CASSRRDSSTDTRYF. The CDR3 nucleotides are TGTGCCAGCAGCCGCCGGGACAGTAGCACAGATACGCGGTATTTT.

For the CDR3, the DNA is TGTGCCAGCAGCCGGGACAGCTTTAGCAATCAGCCCCAGCATTTT. Translation: CASSRDSFSNQPQHF. J is TRBJ1-5 and V is TRBV11-2; TRBD1 matches 7 bases. The CDR3 is made up of 15 amino acids. Unmatched junction bases numbered 4, after V lost 5 bases and J lost 0 bases. Germline CDR1 is SGHAT and CDR2 is FQNNGV.

Details on this clonotype: This could be a read error, since a much larger clone is one nucleotide away. This chain links TRBV12-3 or TRBV12-4 with TRBJ2-7; no firm D call. The end of the DNA aligns better with TRBJ2-5, so the J call may be wrong. The CDR3 is 13 residues long. The CDR3, as DNA: TGTGCCAGCAGTTTGGGCAGACAAGGGACCCAGTACTTC. Amino acids: CASSLGRQGTQYF.

V usage is TRBV30 and J usage is TRBJ1-5; D remains unclear. The CDR3 has 14 amino acids. Germline CDR1 reads GTSNPN; CDR2 reads SVGIG (reference sequence). V was shortened by 7 bases and J by 4 bases, with 17 bases between the two germline ends. CDR3 DNA sequence: TGTGCCTACTCAGTACGGCTCCCGAATCAGCCCCAGCATTTT. Translation: CAYSVRLPNQPQHF. Using reference TRBV30 and TRBJ1-5 for the parts outside the CDR3, the full variable domain is SQTIHQWPATLVQPVGSPLSLECTVEGTSNPNLYWYRQAAGRGLQLLFYSVGIGQISSEVPQNLSASRPQDRQFILSSKKLLLSDSGFYLCAYSVRLPNQPQHFGDGTRLSIL.

As to this clonotype: One end of the junction does not line up with germline, which may come from a read error. The genes are TRBV3-1 and TRBJ1-6, with 8 positions matching TRBD1. Germline V lookup: CDR1 LGHDT, CDR2 YNNKEL (reference sequence). The CDR3 is made up of 16 amino acids. This CDR3 is CVSSLEQGAGRSPLHF. The CDR3 DNA sequence: TGTGTCAGCAGCCTCGAGCAGGGGGCCGGAAGATCACCCCTCCACTTT.

This clonotype was picked up a small number of times. The chain combines TRBV7-2 with TRBJ2-2; tentative D call: TRBD1 (6 bases). CDR3 length: 14 amino acids. Germline assignment: CDR1 SGHTA and CDR2 FQGNSA. Trimming pared 7 bases from V and 4 bases from J, leaving 13 bases between. The CDR3 sequence is CASISRGSTGELFF. CDR3 sequence (DNA): TGTGCCAGCATTAGTAGGGGGTCCACCGGGGAGCTGTTTTTT.

The chain joins TRBV2 to TRBJ2-6, with D possibly being TRBD1 or TRBD2 (5 bases each). Germline-derived CDR1 and CDR2 are SNHLY and FYNNEI. This CDR3 is 18 amino acids long. Trimming pared 4 bases from V and 2 bases from J, leaving 18 bases between. CDR3 nucleotides: TGTGCCAGCAGTGGACGACAGCCTCCTAGCCCTGGGGCCAACGTCCTGACTTTC. Its protein is CASSGRQPPSPGANVLTF. Drawing the rest from reference TRBV2 and TRBJ2-6, the complete variable domain is EPEVTQTPSHQVTQMGQEVILRCVPISNHLYFYWYRQILGQKVEFLVSFYNNEISEKSEIFDDQFSVERPDGSNFTLKIRSTKLEDSAMYFCASSGRQPPSPGANVLTFGAGSRLTVL.

This chain connects TRBV27 to TRBJ1-5; D not resolved. Deletions cut 6 bases from V and 7 bases from J, with 13 bases between. The CDR3 totals 13 residues. Per the germline V gene, CDR1 is MNHEY and CDR2 is SMNVEV (reference sequence). This CDR3 is CASSHERGQPQHF. CDR3 coding DNA: TGTGCCAGCAGCCACGAAAGAGGCCAGCCCCAGCATTTT.

With respect to this clonotype: A read error may explain this, as a much larger clone is one base away. The V call is TRBV4-1, the J call TRBJ2-5; D might be TRBD2 (5 bases). The germline gives CDR1 MGHRA, CDR2 YSYEKL. Trimming took off 0 bases at V and 11 bases at J, with 19 bases between the two ends. The CDR3 consists of 15 residues. The CDR3 loop reads CASSQEGVRVVEQYF. The CDR3 coding sequence is TGCGCCAGCAGCCAAGAGGGAGTACGGGTCGTTGAGCAGTACTTC.

The chain is built from TRBV29-1 and TRBJ2-5; 10 bases align to TRBD2. With 4 bases clipped from V and 1 base from J, the junction kept 0 bases outside the gene matches. The CDR3 is 13 amino acids. From germline, CDR1 is SQVTM and CDR2 ANQGSEA. The CDR3 nucleotides read TGCAGCGTTGTAGCGGGAGGCCAAGAGACCCAGTACTTC. Translation gives CSVVAGGQETQYF.

The J gene is TRBJ2-1, the V gene TRBV13; 11 nucleotides align to TRBD2. J gave up 4 bases and V 1 base, and 3 bases lay outside the gene matches. The CDR3 is made up of 16 amino acids. Germline V gene sequence: CDR1 PRHDT, CDR2 FYEKMQ (reference sequence). DNA of the CDR3: TGTGCCAGCAGCTTAGAGACTAGCGGGGCGTACAATGAGCAGTTCTTC. Translation: CASSLETSGAYNEQFF.

In its sample, this clonotype was seen a few times. The rearrangement uses TRBV12-3 or TRBV12-4 and TRBJ2-1, with TRBD2 matching over 9 bases. The length of the CDR3 is 17 residues. J lost 0 bases, V lost 5 bases, and 8 bases had no gene match. The DNA of the CDR3 is TGTGCCAGCAGTAGTAGCGGGAGCCCACTCTCCTACAATGAGCAGTTCTTC. Encoded protein: CASSSSGSPLSYNEQFF.

The genes are TRBV7-7 and TRBJ2-1; 11 bases align to TRBD1. The CDR3 runs to 16 residues. The germline gives CDR1 SSHAT, CDR2 FNYEAQ (reference sequence). The trim removed 1 base at V and 8 bases at J, leaving 7 bases unmatched. The CDR3 sequence: CASSLGLDRGRDEQFF. The CDR3 DNA reads TGTGCCAGCAGCTTAGGATTGGACAGGGGGCGCGATGAGCAGTTCTTC.